These 5 T cell receptor beta chains were all obtained from the same sample, sequenced in a study of type 1 regulatory T cells (dated by TCRdb to about 2021). These receptors' targets are unknown. Instrument on record: Illumina MiSeq. In-frame beta chains were kept once TCRdb had trimmed the public reads at Q25 with fastp and called clones with MiXCR. Entries are consolidated by CDR3 protein sequence, retaining the most common genes and DNA. The sample profile shows 35,000 to 50,000 distinct CDR3 sequences; over 9% of them were found once. The ten biggest clones cover around 8% of the sample. The sample taken for sequencing was cultured non-Tr1 T cells, either the whole culture or a sorted T cell fraction (not recorded which). The cell subset or site tag for this specimen amounts to: non-Tr1 population from the T-allo10 product. These receptors all come from a human donor in good health.

The table lists this clonotype with many counts. CDR3 nucleotides: TGCGCCAGCAGCTTGGAGGGCGGACAGACCTCCTACGAGCAGTACTTC. This gives the protein CASSLEGGQTSYEQYF. This chain connects TRBV5-1 to TRBJ2-7; maybe TRBD1 (6 bases). In germline, CDR1 is SGHRS, CDR2 YFSETQ. Trimming shortened V by 0 bases and J by 0 bases, and 13 bases separated the two germline ends. The CDR3 is made up of 16 amino acids.

This clonotype was detected ten times or more. This sequence joins TRBV12-3 or TRBV12-4 and TRBJ1-6; D call uncertain. The CDR3 contains 12 residues. Trimming stripped 0 bases from V and 13 bases from J, with 7 bases between. This CDR3 reads CASSLAGGPLHF. For the CDR3, the DNA is TGTGCCAGCAGTTTAGCCGGCGGTCCCCTCCACTTT.

In this sample, this clonotype turned up a few times. The chain couples TRBV6-5 to TRBJ1-1; possible D gene TRBD1, 6 bases. The V gene's germline CDR1 is MNHEY and CDR2 SVGAGI. Trimming removed 6 bases from V and 8 bases from J, with 19 bases in between. The CDR3 loop spans 14 amino acids. DNA for the CDR3: TGTGCCAGCAGCCACGTTACAGGGAGGTCAGAAGCTTTCTTT. This translates into CASSHVTGRSEAFF.

This clonotype was seen only a few times. This rearrangement joins TRBV20-1 to TRBJ2-7; 8 bases map to TRBD1. After removal of 6 bases from V and 3 bases from J, the junction contained 4 bases not matched to a gene. The CDR3 totals 12 residues. Germline V gene lookup returns CDR1 DFQATT and CDR2 SNEGSKA (reference sequence). The CDR3 reads CSARTGNYEQYF. The CDR3 region has the DNA TGCAGTGCCCGGACAGGGAACTACGAGCAGTACTTC.

V usage is TRBV29-1 and J usage is TRBJ2-4, with TRBD1 identical over 9 bases. Looked up from germline, CDR1 is SQVTM and CDR2 is ANQGSEA. The length of the CDR3 is 14 residues. Trimming removed 1 base from V and 6 bases from J; junction bases left unmatched: 4. CDR3 sequence reads: CSVEGQGGANIQYF. The CDR3 DNA reads as TGCAGCGTTGAAGGACAGGGGGGGGCAAACATTCAGTACTTC. The full variable domain, rest sourced from reference TRBV29-1 and TRBJ2-4, is SAVISQKPSRDICQRGTSLTIQCQVDSQVTMMFWYRQQPGQSLTLIATANQGSEATYESGFVIDKFPISRPNLTFSTLTVSNMSPEDSSIYLCSVEGQGGANIQYFGAGTRLSVL.